This T cell receptor beta chain derives from a study of T cells expressing NK-cell markers (dated by TCRdb to 2020 to 2021). Regarding the complete study: Three sorted T-cell subsets (CD3+CD56+NKG2C+, CD3+CD56+NKG2C- and CD3+CD56-NKG2C+) from roughly 8 donors had their TCR beta-chain repertoires profiled. Among the eight sequenced donors, seven were HCMV-seropositive and one was HCMV-seronegative. The eight sequenced donors were randomly selected healthy volunteers, three men and five women. Illumina HiSeq 2000/2500, MiSeq or NextSeq was used to sequence libraries as 2 x 150 bp reads.

The CDR1 and CDR2 encoded by the germline V gene are SQVTM and ANQGSEA. The CDR3 spans 17 residues, from the cysteine through the phenylalanine. No DNA has been recorded. A commercial ELISA kit detecting HCMV-specific IgG in serum was used to determine HCMV serostatus. Ficoll density gradient centrifugation was used to isolate peripheral blood mononuclear cells from blood. The instrument was an Illumina HiSeq 2000. TCR beta cDNA libraries were prepared using 5'RACE template switching, which introduced a universal primer site and unique molecular identifiers. Synthesis of cDNA was primed from the TCR beta constant segment and was followed by two consecutive PCR amplification steps. As for the original processing: Reads were demultiplexed and grouped by UMI with MIGEC, and clonotypes were assembled and quantified with MiTCR. To remove erroneous sequences, TCR cDNA sequences were retained only when supported by two or more reads. The tcR package was used for downstream repertoire analysis, with clonotypes matched between fractions based on CDR3 nucleotide sequence plus V segment. VDJmatch was used to annotate antigen specificity against VDJdb, with one amino acid substitution in CDR3 permitted. The reads, reprocessed by TCRdb, yield one row per CDR3 protein sequence and no DNA. It is TCRdb's table, rather than the study itself, that gives the V and J calls and clone size. The sample table holds about 260,000 distinct CDR3 sequences. Together, the top ten hold roughly 4.2% of the sample.

Summary of the overall study and its limitations: It remained unclear whether the expanded NKG2C-expressing T cell clones were specific for HCMV antigens. Those dominant clonotypes were again the most abundant among CD3+CD56-NKG2C+ cells in a handful of donors, at about 25-60.1%. In six donors, the dominant CD3+CD56+NKG2C+ clonotypes ranked among the top 10 CD8+ clonotypes, making up roughly 1.0-8% of CD8+ T cells.

For this clonotype: Its antigen remains unidentified.

Recombination linked TRBV29-1 to TRBJ1-2; TCRdb's D call, TRBD1, is unchecked because there is no DNA. The sample comprised blood T cells: a sorted CD56 or NKG2C T cell subset, CD4+ or CD8+ T cells, or bulk PBMC T cells (not recorded which). This TCR derives from a woman between 18 and 69 years old in good health. CDR3 loop: CSVEDPRETTHGDGYTF. Where the CDR3 stops, the reference TRBV29-1 and TRBJ1-2 genes take over; the full variable domain is SAVISQKPSRDICQRGTSLTIQCQVDSQVTMMFWYRQQPGQSLTLIATANQGSEATYESGFVIDKFPISRPNLTFSTLTVSNMSPEDSSIYLCSVEDPRETTHGDGYTFGSGTRLTVV.